This TCR beta chain was sequenced in a study of T-cell reconstitution after alpha-beta-depleted transplantation in children. V trimming: 7 bases; J trimming: 1 base; junction bases outside the gene matches: 15. This CDR3 spans 17 amino acids. The germline V gene has CDR1 SQVTM and CDR2 ANQGSEA. The sample holds many counts of this clonotype. Molecular barcoding with unique molecular identifiers was used for the TCRbeta library. TCRdb called the PCR reads again in MiXCR, with one record for every CDR3 protein. Altogether about 600,000 distinct CDR3 sequences are present, over 9.5% being singletons, with the ten largest covering less than 5%.

This TCR was recovered from a human donor who donated a stem cell graft to a child with acute myeloid leukemia. Sequenced material: PBMCs from the stem cell graft donor, taken from the stem cell graft. The J gene is TRBJ2-3, the V gene TRBV29-1; 9 nucleotides align to TRBD1. CDR3 amino acids: CSASRYRGRIGTDTQYF. The CDR3 nucleotides are TGCAGCGCCTCGCGCTACAGGGGGCGTATAGGCACAGATACGCAGTATTTT.